Each of the 20 T cell receptor beta chains below was sequenced from the same sample in a study of T-cell memory formation after mild COVID-19. TCRdb recomputed calls from the 5' RACE reads with MiXCR, one row per CDR3 protein. There are under 550,000 distinct CDR3 sequences in the sample; roughly 18% occur only once, and 10% to 15% lies in the top ten. Material for sequencing was PBMCs or a T cell subset sorted from them (not recorded which). These receptors all come from an adult woman who had mild COVID-19 (a few samples of this study predate the infection). Cell type and time point are not known.

In this sample, this clonotype turned up a few times. The chain recombines TRBV5-1 with TRBJ2-5, with D possibly matching TRBD1 (6 bases). CDR1 and CDR2 from the germline V gene are SGHRS and YFSETQ. Trimming took off 4 bases at V and 7 bases at J, with 17 bases between the two ends. The CDR3 contains 14 residues. This chain's CDR3 is CASSEPGQPGTQYF. In DNA, the CDR3 is TGCGCCAGCAGCGAACCGGGACAACCGGGGACCCAGTACTTC.

The sample holds a few counts of this clonotype. The V call is TRBV6-6, the J call TRBJ2-7, with 12 bases fitting TRBD2. V lost 5 bases, J lost 4 bases, and 6 bases stayed unmatched. The CDR3 extends over 15 amino acids. CDR1 MNHNY and CDR2 SVGAGI come from the germline V gene (reference sequence). The CDR3 DNA sequence: TGTGCCAGCAGTGAACGACTAGCGGGAGATTACGAGCAGTACTTC. This codes for CASSERLAGDYEQYF.

V gene TRBV6-2 or TRBV6-3 combines with J gene TRBJ2-1, with 11 bases lining up with TRBD2. Germline CDR1 MNHEY, CDR2 SVGEGT. The V segment lost 5 bases and the J segment 7 bases; nucleotides outside the gene matches: 13. This CDR3 is built from 17 residues. CDR3 sequence reads: CASSPNTLAGVINEQFF. The CDR3 coding sequence is TGTGCCAGCAGTCCTAACACACTAGCGGGAGTTATTAATGAGCAGTTCTTC.

This chain connects TRBV20-1 to TRBJ2-7; either TRBD1 or TRBD2 may fit D (5 bases each). This CDR3 contains 13 residues. The V gene's germline CDR1 is DFQATT and CDR2 SNEGSKA (reference sequence). V was pared by 3 bases and J by 4 bases, with 13 bases between. The CDR3 coding sequence is TGCAGTGCTAGCCGGGACCGGGGTTACGAGCAGTACTTC. It translates to CSASRDRGYEQYF.

This clonotype has only a few counts. The rearrangement links TRBV24-1 to TRBJ1-1; D uncertain. Germline values: CDR1 KGHDR, CDR2 SFDVKD. V lost 4 bases to trimming and J lost 3 bases, with 8 bases between them. The CDR3 totals 13 residues. The DNA for the CDR3 is TGTGCCACCAGTGACCGGGCTTACACTGAAGCTTTCTTT. Amino acid sequence: CATSDRAYTEAFF.

The J gene is TRBJ2-3, the V gene TRBV7-2; tentatively, D is TRBD2 (5 bases). The CDR3 is 15 residues long. V gave up 7 bases and J gave up 1 base, with 15 bases separating them. Germline-derived CDR1 and CDR2 are SGHTA and FQGNSA. CDR3 amino acids: CASTPIRERTDTQYF. As DNA, the CDR3 is TGTGCCAGCACCCCTATCCGGGAACGCACAGATACGCAGTATTTT.

This clonotype was detected a few times. This rearrangement joins TRBV13 to TRBJ2-7; perhaps TRBD2 as D (6 bases). This CDR3 is built from 18 residues. V was pared by 0 bases and J by 0 bases, with 18 bases between. CDR1 PRHDT and CDR2 FYEKMQ come from the germline V gene (reference sequence). This chain's CDR3 is CASSLGWGSGAYSYEQYF. The CDR3 nucleotides read TGTGCCAGCAGCTTAGGGTGGGGGTCGGGAGCATACTCCTACGAGCAGTACTTC.

The genes are TRBV7-8 and TRBJ2-3; D gene unclear. The V gene lost 1 base and the J gene lost 2 bases, with 10 bases spanning the gap. This CDR3 spans 15 amino acids. CDR1 and CDR2 from the germline V gene are SGHVS and FQNEAQ. CDR3 protein: CASSLEAGPTDTQYF. The CDR3 nucleotides read TGTGCCAGCAGCTTAGAAGCCGGCCCCACAGATACGCAGTATTTT.

This chain uses TRBV30 with TRBJ1-1, with D possibly matching TRBD1 (6 bases). Deletions cut 2 bases from V and 3 bases from J, with 28 bases between. This CDR3 is 19 amino acids long. Germline-derived CDR1 and CDR2 are GTSNPN and SVGIG (reference sequence). Here the CDR3 DNA reads TGTGCCTGGAGTCCGACGACGTGGACAGAAATCGATTGGGACACTGAAGCTTTCTTT. Amino acid sequence: CAWSPTTWTEIDWDTEAFF.

J is TRBJ2-7 and V is TRBV5-1; D is ambiguous. The CDR3 covers 14 residues. Germline loops: CDR1 SGHRS, CDR2 YFSETQ. V lost 0 bases to trimming and J lost 2 bases, with 9 bases between them. The CDR3 region is CASSLVEPAYEQYF. In DNA form, the CDR3 reads TGCGCCAGCAGCTTGGTGGAACCTGCCTACGAGCAGTACTTC.

This clonotype was recorded at least ten times. The V and J genes are TRBV6-5 and TRBJ2-2; a weak D match, TRBD1 (5 bases). This CDR3 comprises 14 residues. Deletions cut 6 bases from V and 3 bases from J, with 11 bases between. Germline CDR1 reads MNHEY; CDR2 reads SVGAGI. The CDR3 nucleotides are TGTGCCAGCAGCCCACCAGGGTACACCGGGGAGCTGTTTTTT. Its translation: CASSPPGYTGELFF.

This clonotype was found a few times. This chain uses TRBV14 with TRBJ2-1; D unresolved. The CDR3 loop spans 13 amino acids. V was clipped by 4 bases and J by 8 bases, with 12 bases between them. CDR1 is SGHDN, CDR2 FVKESK, per germline. CDR3 DNA: TGTGCCAGCAGCCCCGTTCGTGGGCATGAGCAGTTCTTC. It specifies CASSPVRGHEQFF.

The chain carries TRBV6-6 and TRBJ2-7, with TRBD1 matching 9 bases. The CDR3 loop spans 16 amino acids. V was clipped by 6 bases and J by 5 bases; unmatched bases: 14. Germline V lookup: CDR1 MNHNY, CDR2 SVGAGI (reference sequence). CDR3 loop: CASSPLAGQGLDEQYF. DNA of the CDR3: TGTGCCAGCAGCCCCTTGGCGGGACAGGGATTAGACGAGCAGTACTTC.

In its sample, this clonotype was seen many times. The genes are TRBV5-1 and TRBJ2-7; TRBD1 matches at 9 bases. The germline gives CDR1 SGHRS, CDR2 YFSETQ. This CDR3 spans 14 amino acids. The trim removed 4 bases at V and 4 bases at J, leaving 6 bases unmatched. CDR3 nucleotides: TGCGCCAGCAGCCTCGGACAGGGGAGGTACGAGCAGTACTTC. Protein product: CASSLGQGRYEQYF.

At least ten counts were recorded for this clonotype. This chain connects TRBV6-2 or TRBV6-3 to TRBJ2-3; 7 bases fit TRBD2. CDR3 length: 15 residues. V lost 5 bases, J lost 5 bases, and 10 bases stayed unmatched. Germline loops: CDR1 MNHEY, CDR2 SVGEGT. CDR3 in amino acids: CASSPWGEGQDTQYF. CDR3 coding DNA: TGTGCCAGCAGTCCCTGGGGGGAGGGCCAAGATACGCAGTATTTT.

This clonotype was picked up many times. The V and J genes are TRBV30 and TRBJ1-5; D perhaps matches TRBD1 (6 bases). The CDR3 totals 16 residues. V lost 1 base, J lost 2 bases, and 15 bases lay in between. Germline CDR1 and CDR2: GTSNPN and SVGIG (reference sequence). CDR3 residues: CAWSGYRGAGNQPQHF. For the CDR3, the DNA is TGTGCCTGGAGTGGATATCGGGGGGCAGGCAATCAGCCCCAGCATTTT.

The chain has TRBV11-3 and TRBJ2-2; 7 nucleotides align to TRBD1. The CDR3 extends over 19 amino acids. V shed 2 bases, J shed 5 bases, and the junction held 17 bases outside the gene matches. The germline V gene encodes CDR1 SGHNT and CDR2 YENEEA. The CDR3 DNA reads TGTGCCAGCAGCTTATTTGAAAACGACAGGGTGAGGAGGACCGGGGAGCTGTTTTTT. This codes for CASSLFENDRVRRTGELFF.

This chain connects TRBV6-1 to TRBJ1-1; 8 bases fit TRBD1. V shed 6 bases and J 4 bases; nucleotides not matched to a gene: 7. The CDR3 covers 14 residues. The V gene's germline CDR1 is MNHNS and CDR2 SASEGT. The chain's CDR3 is CASSRGTGITEAFF. The CDR3 DNA reads as TGTGCCAGCAGCCGAGGGACAGGCATCACTGAAGCTTTCTTT.

This rearrangement joins TRBV7-9 to TRBJ2-7; tentative D call: TRBD2 (6 bases). The V and J ends lost 4 bases and 6 bases respectively, with 16 bases between them. This CDR3 spans 14 amino acids. In germline, CDR1 is SEHNR, CDR2 FQNEAQ (reference sequence). The CDR3 bases are TGTGCCAGCAGCTATCCCGGGACTTTACCCGAGCAGTACTTC. Encoded protein: CASSYPGTLPEQYF.

For this clonotype: The junction departs from germline at one end; a sequencing error may be responsible. The CDR3 loop is CASSYEPGLAGTKTGELFF. The CDR3 DNA follows: TGTGCCAGCAGTTACGAGCCGGGACTAGCGGGAACGAAAACCGGGGAGCTGTTTTTT. The chain links TRBV6-2 or TRBV6-3 to TRBJ2-2; 13 nucleotides match TRBD2. Germline lookup yields CDR1 MNHEY and CDR2 SVGEGT. CDR3 length: 19 amino acids.